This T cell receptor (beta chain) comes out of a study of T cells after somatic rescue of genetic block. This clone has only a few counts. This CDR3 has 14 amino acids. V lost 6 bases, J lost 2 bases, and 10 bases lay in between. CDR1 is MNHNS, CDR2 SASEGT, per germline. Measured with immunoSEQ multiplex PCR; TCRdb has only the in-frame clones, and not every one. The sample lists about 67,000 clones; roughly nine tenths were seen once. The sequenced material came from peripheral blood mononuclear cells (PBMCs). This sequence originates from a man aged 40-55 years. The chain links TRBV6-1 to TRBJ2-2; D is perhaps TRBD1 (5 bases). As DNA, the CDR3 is TGTGCCAGCAGGAGACAGCTAAACACCGGGGAGCTGTTTTTT. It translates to CASRRQLNTGELFF.